This paragraph reports one TCR beta chain. Its antigen is still unknown. The germline gives CDR1 SNHLY, CDR2 FYNNEI. This CDR3 has 13 amino acids. Between the trimmed V and J ends, which lost 3 bases and 11 bases, there was a span of 11 bases. The sample belongs to a study of cytomegalovirus exposure and HLA in healthy donors. Across the whole study: Most donors, roughly 84% of more than 300 genotyped, fell in the Caucasian-associated ancestry cluster.

Amplification used 60 Vbeta primers and 13 Jbeta primers. TCRdb keeps only in-frame clones here, not all; method: immunoSEQ multiplex PCR. This sample has around 130,000 clones, with roughly 62% found just once. Points from the study as a whole: On later analysis, the bulk of CMV-associated TCR beta chains appeared to be HLA-restricted. The sole available immune exposure information was CMV serostatus. The study flagged approximately 180 TCR beta chains as cytomegalovirus-associated.

Sequenced material: PBMCs. This receptor was identified in a male donor in good health and CMV-seronegative. The chain employs TRBV2 and TRBJ1-6; D possibly corresponds to TRBD1 (5 bases). As DNA, the CDR3 is TGTGCCAGCAGTGAGCGGAGGGGAACACCCCTCCACTTT. Translated: CASSERRGTPLHF.